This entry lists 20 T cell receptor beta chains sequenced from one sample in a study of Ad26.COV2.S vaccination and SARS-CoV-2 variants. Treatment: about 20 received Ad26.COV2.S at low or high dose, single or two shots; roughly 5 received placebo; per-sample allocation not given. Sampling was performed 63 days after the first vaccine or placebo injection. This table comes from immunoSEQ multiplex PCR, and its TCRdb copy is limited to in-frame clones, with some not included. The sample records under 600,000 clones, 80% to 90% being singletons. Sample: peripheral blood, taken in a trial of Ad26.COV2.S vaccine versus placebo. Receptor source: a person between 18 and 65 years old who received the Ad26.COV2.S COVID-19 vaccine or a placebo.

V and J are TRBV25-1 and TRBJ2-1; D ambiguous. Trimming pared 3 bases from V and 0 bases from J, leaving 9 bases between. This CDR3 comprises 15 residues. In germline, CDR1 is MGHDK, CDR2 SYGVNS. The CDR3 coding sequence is TGTGCCAGCAGTGAGAAGGCCAGCTCCTACAATGAGCAGTTCTTC. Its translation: CASSEKASSYNEQFF.

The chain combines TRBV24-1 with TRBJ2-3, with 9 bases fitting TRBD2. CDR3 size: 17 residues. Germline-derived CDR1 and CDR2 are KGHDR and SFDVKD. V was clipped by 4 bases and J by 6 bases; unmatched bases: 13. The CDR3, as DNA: TGTGCCACCAGTGACCCCACCTCCCCTAGCGGGAAGGATACGCAGTATTTT. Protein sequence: CATSDPTSPSGKDTQYF.

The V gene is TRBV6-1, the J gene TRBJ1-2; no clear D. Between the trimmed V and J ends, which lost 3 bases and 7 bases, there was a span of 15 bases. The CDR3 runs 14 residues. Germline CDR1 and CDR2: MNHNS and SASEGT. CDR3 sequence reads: CASSESTYSSGYTF. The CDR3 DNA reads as TGTGCCAGCAGTGAGAGTACTTATTCAAGTGGCTACACCTTC.

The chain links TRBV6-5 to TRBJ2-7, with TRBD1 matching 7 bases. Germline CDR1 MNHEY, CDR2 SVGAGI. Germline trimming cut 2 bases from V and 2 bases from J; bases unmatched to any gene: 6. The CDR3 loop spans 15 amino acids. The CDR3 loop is CASSYQPGTAYEQYF. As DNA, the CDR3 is TGTGCCAGCAGTTACCAGCCCGGGACAGCCTACGAGCAGTACTTC.

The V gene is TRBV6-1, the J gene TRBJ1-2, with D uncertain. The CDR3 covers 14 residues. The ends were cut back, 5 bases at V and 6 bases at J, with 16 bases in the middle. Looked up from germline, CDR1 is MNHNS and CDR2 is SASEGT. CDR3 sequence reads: CASSNRGGRNGYTF. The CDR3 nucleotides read TGTGCCAGCAGTAACCGGGGAGGGCGGAATGGCTACACCTTC.

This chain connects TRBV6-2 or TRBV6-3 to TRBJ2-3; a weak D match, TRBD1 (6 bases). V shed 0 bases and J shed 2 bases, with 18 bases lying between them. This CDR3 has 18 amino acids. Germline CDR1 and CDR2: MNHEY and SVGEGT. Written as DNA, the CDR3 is TGTGCCAGCAGTTACTCGAAGATGTCGGACAGAGACACAGATACGCAGTATTTT. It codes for CASSYSKMSDRDTDTQYF.

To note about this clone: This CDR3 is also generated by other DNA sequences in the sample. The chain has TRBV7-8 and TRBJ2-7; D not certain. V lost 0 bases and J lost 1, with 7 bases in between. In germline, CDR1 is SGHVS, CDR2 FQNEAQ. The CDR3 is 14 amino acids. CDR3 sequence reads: CASSLAVSSYEQYF. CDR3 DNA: TGTGCCAGCAGCTTAGCGGTCAGTTCCTACGAGCAGTACTTC.

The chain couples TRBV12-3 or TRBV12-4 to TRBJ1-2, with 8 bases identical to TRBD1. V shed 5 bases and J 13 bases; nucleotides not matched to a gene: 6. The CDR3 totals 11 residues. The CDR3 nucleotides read TGTGCCAGCAGTGAAACGGACAGGGCCACCTTC. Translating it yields CASSETDRATF.

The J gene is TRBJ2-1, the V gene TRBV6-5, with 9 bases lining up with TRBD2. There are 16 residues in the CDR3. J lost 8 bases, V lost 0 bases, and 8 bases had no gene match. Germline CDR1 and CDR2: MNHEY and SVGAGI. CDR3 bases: TGTGCCAGCAGTTACTCGTCTAGCGGGGCAAGGTATGAGCAGTTCTTC. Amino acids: CASSYSSSGARYEQFF.

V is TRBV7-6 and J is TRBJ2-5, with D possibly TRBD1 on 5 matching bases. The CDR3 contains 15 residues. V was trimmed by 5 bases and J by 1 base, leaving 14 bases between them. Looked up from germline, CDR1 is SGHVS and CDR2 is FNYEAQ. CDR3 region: CASSHWNRPQETQYF. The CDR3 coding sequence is TGTGCCAGCAGCCATTGGAACAGGCCCCAAGAGACCCAGTACTTC.

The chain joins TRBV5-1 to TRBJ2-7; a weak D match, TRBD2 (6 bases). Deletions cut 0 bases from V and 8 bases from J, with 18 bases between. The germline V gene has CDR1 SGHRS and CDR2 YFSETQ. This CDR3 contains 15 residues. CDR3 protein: CASSLAQAGLVKQYF. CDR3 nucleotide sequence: TGCGCCAGCAGCTTGGCTCAAGCGGGTCTAGTTAAGCAGTACTTC.

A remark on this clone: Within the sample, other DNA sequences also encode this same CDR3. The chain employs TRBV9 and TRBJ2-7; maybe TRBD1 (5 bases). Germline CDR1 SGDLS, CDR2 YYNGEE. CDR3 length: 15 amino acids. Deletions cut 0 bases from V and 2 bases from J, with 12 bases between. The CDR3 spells CASSVAGAGAYEQYF. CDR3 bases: TGTGCCAGCAGCGTAGCTGGGGCAGGTGCCTACGAGCAGTACTTC.

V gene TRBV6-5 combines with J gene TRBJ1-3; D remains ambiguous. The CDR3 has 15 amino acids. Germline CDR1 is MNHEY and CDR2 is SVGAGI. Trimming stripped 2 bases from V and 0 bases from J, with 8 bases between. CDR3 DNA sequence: TGTGCCAGCAGTTACGGCAGCATCTCTGGAAACACCATATATTTT. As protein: CASSYGSISGNTIYF.

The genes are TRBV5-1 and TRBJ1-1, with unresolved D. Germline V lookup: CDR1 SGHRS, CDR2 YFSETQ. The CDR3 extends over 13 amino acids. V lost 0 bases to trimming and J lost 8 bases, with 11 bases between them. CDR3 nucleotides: TGCGCCAGCAGCTTGGAACTTGGGAGAGAAGCTTTCTTT. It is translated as CASSLELGREAFF.

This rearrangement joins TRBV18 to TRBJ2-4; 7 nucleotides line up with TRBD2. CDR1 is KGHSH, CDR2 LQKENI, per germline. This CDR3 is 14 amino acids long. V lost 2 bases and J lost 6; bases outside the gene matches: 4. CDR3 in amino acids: CASSPVERGNIQYF. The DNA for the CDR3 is TGTGCCAGCTCACCAGTGGAGCGGGGAAACATTCAGTACTTC.

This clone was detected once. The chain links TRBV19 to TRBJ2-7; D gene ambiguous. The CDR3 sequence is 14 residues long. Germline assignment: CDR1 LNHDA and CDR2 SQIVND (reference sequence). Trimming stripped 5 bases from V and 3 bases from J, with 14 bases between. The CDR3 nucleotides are TGTGCCAGTAGTCCGCCGTACCCCCGCTACGAGCAGTACTTC. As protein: CASSPPYPRYEQYF.

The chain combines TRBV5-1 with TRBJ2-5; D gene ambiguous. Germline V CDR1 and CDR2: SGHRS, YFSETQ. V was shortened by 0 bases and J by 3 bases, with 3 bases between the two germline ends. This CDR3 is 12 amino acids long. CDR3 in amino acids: CASSLGEETQYF. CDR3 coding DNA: TGCGCCAGCAGCTTGGGGGAAGAGACCCAGTACTTC. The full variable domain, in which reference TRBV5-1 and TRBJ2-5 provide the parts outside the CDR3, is KAGVTQTPRYLIKTRGQQVTLSCSPISGHRSVSWYQQTPGQGLQFLFEYFSETQRNKGNFPGRFSGRQFSNSRSEMNVSTLELGDSALYLCASSLGEETQYFGPGTRLLVL.

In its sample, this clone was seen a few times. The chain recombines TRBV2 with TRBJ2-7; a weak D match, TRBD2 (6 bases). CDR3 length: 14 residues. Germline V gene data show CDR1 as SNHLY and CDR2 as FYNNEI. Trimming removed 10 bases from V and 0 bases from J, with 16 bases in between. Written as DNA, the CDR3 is TGTGCCACTACAGGAGGGTATAGCTCCTACGAGCAGTACTTC. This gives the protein CATTGGYSSYEQYF.

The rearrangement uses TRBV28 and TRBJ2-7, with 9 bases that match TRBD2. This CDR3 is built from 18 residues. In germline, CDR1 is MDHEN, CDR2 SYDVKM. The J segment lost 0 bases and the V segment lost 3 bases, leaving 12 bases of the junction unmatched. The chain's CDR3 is CASSLPGLSGRPSYEQYF. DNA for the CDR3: TGTGCCAGCAGTTTGCCGGGACTCAGCGGGAGGCCCTCCTACGAGCAGTACTTC.

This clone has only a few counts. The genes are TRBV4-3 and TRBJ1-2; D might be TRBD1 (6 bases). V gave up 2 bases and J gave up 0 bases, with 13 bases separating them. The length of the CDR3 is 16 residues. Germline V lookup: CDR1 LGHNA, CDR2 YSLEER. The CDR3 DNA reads TGCGCCAGCAGCCAAACAGGGTTGACGGCTAACTATGGCTACACCTTC. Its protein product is CASSQTGLTANYGYTF.